These 28 T cell receptor beta chains came from one sample sequenced in a study of beta chain features in type 1 diabetes (dated by TCRdb to 2016 to 2019). Overall results and qualifications from the work: Type 1 diabetes patients showed a moderate but significant shortening of TCRB CDR3 length in all four CD4+ subsets.

Preparation of the library involved the immunoSEQ multiplex PCR assay. All of the isolated RNA was reverse transcribed with the High Capacity cDNA Reverse Transcription Kit, so expressed TCRB transcripts were sequenced. In its TCRdb copy, this immuneACCESS table keeps in-frame sequences only and misses some clones. Where compared with another copy, unresolved V genes explain less than half of these, and the others have no known cause. The sample has 600,000 to 700,000 clones on record, around 12% of them singletons. Jointly, the top ten make up around 0.12% of the sample. For these receptors, no antigen is known. The specimen sequenced was naive CD4+ T cells from blood. The sample's cell subset or site label, decoded: true naive CD4+ T cells. These TCRs come from a young man with type 1 diabetes.

This clone was seen a handful of times. The genes are TRBV29-1 and TRBJ1-2; no firm D call. Trimming stripped 1 base from V and 2 bases from J, with 11 bases between. The CDR3 runs 14 residues. The germline V gene has CDR1 SQVTM and CDR2 ANQGSEA. Here the CDR3 reads CSVEALGENYGYTF. The CDR3 DNA follows: TGCAGCGTTGAAGCCCTTGGGGAGAACTATGGCTACACCTTC.

This clone has more than one count but fewer than ten. DNA for the CDR3: TGTGCCAGCGGGCGGGTTGAAGTTGGGGCCAACGTCCTGACTTTC. Its protein product is CASGRVEVGANVLTF. The V gene is TRBV6-5, the J gene TRBJ2-6; possibly TRBD2 for D (5 bases). The CDR3 runs 15 residues. Germline V CDR1 and CDR2: MNHEY, SVGAGI. Trimming pared 8 bases from V and 3 bases from J, leaving 14 bases between.

This clone has more than one count but fewer than ten. The chain carries TRBV7-8 and TRBJ1-5; D is ambiguous. V gave up 4 bases and J gave up 4 bases, with 14 bases separating them. This CDR3 contains 15 residues. Germline lookup yields CDR1 SGHVS and CDR2 FQNEAQ. The CDR3 sequence is CASSSRTDRNQPQHF. CDR3 bases: TGTGCCAGCAGCTCCCGGACGGACCGTAATCAGCCCCAGCATTTT.

This clone was seen more than once but under ten times. V is TRBV9 and J is TRBJ2-6, with D unresolved. CDR1 is SGDLS and CDR2 is YYNGEE in the germline V gene. The CDR3 contains 17 residues. Trimming stripped 0 bases from V and 0 bases from J, with 10 bases between. The CDR3 nucleotides read TGTGCCAGCAGCGTAGCTGGGCGGCACTCTGGGGCCAACGTCCTGACTTTC. This codes for CASSVAGRHSGANVLTF.

The CDR3 region has the DNA TGTGCCAGCAGCTTAGGGACAGGGGTGTACGAGCAGTACTTC. Its translation: CASSLGTGVYEQYF. The chain combines TRBV7-2 with TRBJ2-7; 9 bases agree with TRBD1. From germline, CDR1 is SGHTA and CDR2 FQGNSA. V lost 1 base, J lost 4 bases, and 2 bases stayed unmatched. The CDR3 consists of 14 residues.

V is TRBV4-3 and J is TRBJ2-2; D is undetermined. Trimming cost V 0 bases and J 0 bases, with 14 bases left between them. CDR1 is LGHNA and CDR2 is YSLEER in the germline V gene. The length of the CDR3 is 18 residues. CDR3 sequence (DNA): TGCGCCAGCAGCCAAGAGACCCCGGGCTCCGCGAACACCGGGGAGCTGTTTTTT. Translation gives CASSQETPGSANTGELFF.

This chain connects TRBV11-2 to TRBJ2-7; either TRBD1 or TRBD2 may supply D (5 bases each). Trimming cost V 0 bases and J 3 bases, with 12 bases left between them. This CDR3 comprises 15 residues. CDR1 SGHAT and CDR2 FQNNGV come from the germline V gene. The CDR3 reads CASSLDRDGFYEQYF. For the CDR3, the DNA is TGTGCCAGCAGCTTAGATCGGGACGGATTCTACGAGCAGTACTTC. Full variable domain (outside the CDR3, taken from reference TRBV11-2 and TRBJ2-7): EAGVAQSPRYKIIEKRQSVAFWCNPISGHATLYWYQQILGQGPKLLIQFQNNGVVDDSQLPKDRFSAERLKGVDSTLKIQPAKLEDSAVYLCASSLDRDGFYEQYFGPGTRLTVT.

This chain joins TRBV5-6 and TRBJ2-5; D not resolved. The CDR3 has 15 residues. Per the germline V gene, CDR1 is SGHDT and CDR2 is YYEEEE. V shed 1 base and J shed 1 base, with 11 bases lying between them. The CDR3 region has the DNA TGTGCCAGCAGCTTGACCAGCCGTGGCCAAGAGACCCAGTACTTC. It specifies CASSLTSRGQETQYF.

The V and J genes are TRBV29-1 and TRBJ1-2; no clear D. Germline V gene sequence: CDR1 SQVTM, CDR2 ANQGSEA. CDR3 size: 15 residues. Trimming pared 6 bases from V and 0 bases from J, leaving 17 bases between. The CDR3 nucleotides read TGCAGCGTCGTTGGTAGTCTGTATTCTAACTATGGCTACACCTTC. This gives the protein CSVVGSLYSNYGYTF.

The chain couples TRBV5-4 to TRBJ2-3, with D unclear. This CDR3 spans 13 amino acids. Germline V CDR1 and CDR2: SGHNT, YYREEE (reference sequence). Trimming removed 3 bases at V and 3 bases at J, with 8 bases between. CDR3 in DNA: TGTGCCAGCAGCTCGAAGCAGACAGATACGCAGTATTTT. Translation: CASSSKQTDTQYF.

The chain employs TRBV7-9 and TRBJ1-2; D is unclear. V lost 2 bases and J lost 3, with 10 bases in between. This CDR3 contains 14 residues. CDR1 is SEHNR, CDR2 FQNEAQ, per germline (reference sequence). CDR3 region: CASSLRESDYGYTF. DNA of the CDR3: TGTGCCAGCAGCTTAAGAGAGTCAGACTATGGCTACACCTTC. Using reference TRBV7-9 and TRBJ1-2 for the parts outside the CDR3, the full variable domain is DTGVSQNPRHKITKRGQNVTFRCDPISEHNRLYWYRQTLGQGPEFLTYFQNEAQLEKSRLLSDRFSAERPKGSFSTLEIQRTEQGDSAMYLCASSLRESDYGYTFGSGTRLTVV.

This chain uses TRBV9 with TRBJ1-2; D uncertain. The germline CDR1 and CDR2 sequences are SGDLS and YYNGEE. The CDR3 loop spans 15 amino acids. V lost 3 bases to trimming and J lost 6 bases, with 18 bases between them. The CDR3 sequence is CASSGMSDGWDGYTF. Written as DNA, the CDR3 is TGTGCCAGCAGCGGTATGTCGGACGGCTGGGATGGCTACACCTTC.

The V gene is TRBV18, the J gene TRBJ1-5, with 9 bases that match TRBD1. Trimming cost V 5 bases and J 5 bases; bases outside gene matches: 13. The CDR3 has 17 amino acids. The germline gives CDR1 KGHSH, CDR2 LQKENI. CDR3 residues: CASSTLIGQGNDQPQHF. The DNA of the CDR3 is TGTGCCAGCTCAACCTTAATCGGACAGGGGAATGATCAGCCCCAGCATTTT.

CDR3 in DNA: TGTGCCAGCAGTCCGGGCCTTCGGGAGTACGAGCAGTACTTC. This gives the protein CASSPGLREYEQYF. V and J are TRBV27 and TRBJ2-7; the D gene is possibly TRBD2 (6 bases). V gave up 5 bases and J gave up 4 bases, with 15 bases separating them. The CDR3 is 14 amino acids. Germline-derived CDR1 and CDR2 are MNHEY and SMNVEV (reference sequence).

As regards this clone: Other DNA sequences in the same sample also yield this CDR3. The chain combines TRBV28 with TRBJ2-3; possible D gene TRBD1, 5 bases. The germline CDR1 and CDR2 sequences are MDHEN and SYDVKM. CDR3 length equals 14 residues. Deletions cut 4 bases from V and 1 base from J, with 9 bases between. CDR3 in DNA: TGTGCCAGCAGTTCCGGACAAGGCACAGATACGCAGTATTTT. Its translation: CASSSGQGTDTQYF.

This chain links TRBV27 with TRBJ1-6; no firm D call. The V end was cut by 5 bases, the J end by 2 bases, with 10 bases between. The CDR3 consists of 15 residues. Germline V gene lookup returns CDR1 MNHEY and CDR2 SMNVEV (reference sequence). The CDR3 loop reads CASSPSRTYNSPLHF. The DNA of the CDR3 is TGTGCCAGCAGTCCCAGTAGGACCTATAATTCACCCCTCCACTTT.

This chain uses TRBV30 with TRBJ2-6; D ambiguous. The CDR3 runs 13 residues. Germline CDR1 reads GTSNPN; CDR2 reads SVGIG (reference sequence). Deletions cut 0 bases from V and 2 bases from J, with 2 bases between. The CDR3 DNA follows: TGTGCCTGGAGTGTCCCTGGGGCCAACGTCCTGACTTTC. It encodes CAWSVPGANVLTF.

This clone occurred a few times. The V and J genes are TRBV11-2 and TRBJ1-2; a possible D gene is TRBD1 (5 bases). Germline V gene sequence: CDR1 SGHAT, CDR2 FQNNGV. The V and J ends lost 5 bases and 4 bases respectively, with 11 bases between them. CDR3 length equals 13 residues. The CDR3 reads CASSPRDGYGYTF. The CDR3 nucleotides are TGTGCCAGCAGCCCAAGGGACGGCTATGGCTACACCTTC.

The rearrangement uses TRBV7-9 and TRBJ2-5; D unclear. Trimming took 3 bases from V and 6 from J, leaving 8 bases between them. The CDR3 totals 12 residues. The germline V gene encodes CDR1 SEHNR and CDR2 FQNEAQ (reference sequence). For the CDR3, the DNA is TGTGCCAGCAGCTTTGGGCGGCAGACCCAGTACTTC. This gives the protein CASSFGRQTQYF.

The rearrangement links TRBV28 to TRBJ2-2, with D maybe TRBD1 (6 bases). There are 16 residues in the CDR3. V was pared by 6 bases and J by 7 bases, with 21 bases between. Germline V gives CDR1 MDHEN, CDR2 SYDVKM. CDR3 sequence (DNA): TGTGCCAGCAGCCAATCCAGGGGTTCGATGATCGGGGAGCTGTTTTTT. Amino acid sequence: CASSQSRGSMIGELFF.

This chain links TRBV4-3 with TRBJ2-5; tentatively, D is TRBD1 or TRBD2 (6 bases each). The CDR3 is 13 residues long. Deletions cut 4 bases from V and 4 bases from J, with 10 bases between. CDR1 is LGHNA and CDR2 is YSLEER in the germline V gene. The CDR3 DNA reads TGCGCCAGCAGCCCGACGGGGGCAGAGACCCAGTACTTC. Translating gives CASSPTGAETQYF.

This clone was detected only a few times. The chain carries TRBV27 and TRBJ1-5; 10 nucleotides match TRBD1. V gave up 10 bases and J gave up 6 bases; unmatched junction bases: 12. Germline V CDR1 and CDR2: MNHEY, SMNVEV (reference sequence). The CDR3 totals 15 residues. In DNA form, the CDR3 reads TGTGCCATCCCATGGTGGGGACAGGGGCCTCAGCCCCAGCATTTT. Residues: CAIPWWGQGPQPQHF.

V is TRBV4-2 and J is TRBJ2-6; no clear D gene. This CDR3 is built from 17 residues. Per germline, CDR1 LGHNA and CDR2 YNFKEQ. Between the trimmed V and J ends, which lost 0 bases and 2 bases, there was a span of 11 bases. The CDR3 sequence is CASSQDLLAAGANVLTF. The DNA of the CDR3 is TGTGCCAGCAGCCAAGATCTTTTGGCAGCTGGGGCCAACGTCCTGACTTTC.

This clone was seen a handful of times. CDR3 residues: CASSSWTKEQRGYTF. As DNA, the CDR3 is TGTGCCAGCAGCTCGTGGACGAAGGAACAGCGTGGCTACACCTTC. The chain joins TRBV7-9 to TRBJ1-2; D gene ambiguous. The CDR3 contains 15 residues. Looked up from germline, CDR1 is SEHNR and CDR2 is FQNEAQ (reference sequence). Trimming removed 4 bases at V and 7 bases at J, with 19 bases between.

This clone was seen only a few times. The chain recombines TRBV19 with TRBJ2-6; D is ambiguous. This CDR3 has 17 amino acids. Germline V gene data show CDR1 as LNHDA and CDR2 as SQIVND (reference sequence). V was cut by 4 bases and J by 4 bases, with 17 bases left in between. CDR3 residues: CASSNTITSTGANVLTF. The DNA for the CDR3 is TGTGCCAGTAGTAACACGATTACATCTACCGGGGCCAACGTCCTGACTTTC.

This clone was detected a few times. The chain employs TRBV25-1 and TRBJ2-7; D possibly uses TRBD1 or TRBD2 (6 bases each). Germline loops: CDR1 MGHDK, CDR2 SYGVNS. Trimming left V 0 bases short and J 3 bases short, with 9 bases between. CDR3 length: 14 residues. The CDR3 DNA reads as TGTGCCAGCAGTGAATATGGAGGGGGCTACGAGCAGTACTTC. As protein: CASSEYGGGYEQYF.

A few counts support this clone. This chain joins TRBV7-2 and TRBJ2-3, with 7 nucleotides matching TRBD1. CDR3 size: 15 residues. Germline loops: CDR1 SGHTA, CDR2 FQGNSA. Trimming removed 1 base from V and 8 bases from J; junction bases left unmatched: 9. The CDR3 is CASSLEGQSWGTQYF. In nucleotides, the CDR3 is TGTGCCAGCAGCTTAGAGGGACAGTCCTGGGGTACGCAGTATTTT.

The rearrangement uses TRBV7-9 and TRBJ1-5; no definite D call. Germline V lookup: CDR1 SEHNR, CDR2 FQNEAQ (reference sequence). There are 13 residues in the CDR3. Between the trimmed V and J ends, which lost 4 bases and 7 bases, there was a span of 11 bases. CDR3 bases: TGTGCCAGCAGCTCCAACCCCCAGCAGCCCCAGCATTTT. Translating gives CASSSNPQQPQHF. Drawing the rest from reference TRBV7-9 and TRBJ1-5, the complete variable domain is DTGVSQNPRHKITKRGQNVTFRCDPISEHNRLYWYRQTLGQGPEFLTYFQNEAQLEKSRLLSDRFSAERPKGSFSTLEIQRTEQGDSAMYLCASSSNPQQPQHFGDGTRLSIL.